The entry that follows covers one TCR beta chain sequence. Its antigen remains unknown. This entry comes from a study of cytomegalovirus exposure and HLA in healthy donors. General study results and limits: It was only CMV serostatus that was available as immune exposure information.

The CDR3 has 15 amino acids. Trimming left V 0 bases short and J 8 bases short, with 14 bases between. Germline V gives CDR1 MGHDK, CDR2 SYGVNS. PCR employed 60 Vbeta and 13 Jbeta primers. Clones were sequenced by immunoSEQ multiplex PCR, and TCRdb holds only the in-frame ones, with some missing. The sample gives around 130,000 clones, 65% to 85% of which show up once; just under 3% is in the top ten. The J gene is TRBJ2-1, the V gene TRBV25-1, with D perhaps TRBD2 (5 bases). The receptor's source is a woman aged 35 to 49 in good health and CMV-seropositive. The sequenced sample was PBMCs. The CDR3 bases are TGTGCCAGCAGTGAATATATATCGGGGATCGATGAGCAGTTCTTC. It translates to CASSEYISGIDEQFF.